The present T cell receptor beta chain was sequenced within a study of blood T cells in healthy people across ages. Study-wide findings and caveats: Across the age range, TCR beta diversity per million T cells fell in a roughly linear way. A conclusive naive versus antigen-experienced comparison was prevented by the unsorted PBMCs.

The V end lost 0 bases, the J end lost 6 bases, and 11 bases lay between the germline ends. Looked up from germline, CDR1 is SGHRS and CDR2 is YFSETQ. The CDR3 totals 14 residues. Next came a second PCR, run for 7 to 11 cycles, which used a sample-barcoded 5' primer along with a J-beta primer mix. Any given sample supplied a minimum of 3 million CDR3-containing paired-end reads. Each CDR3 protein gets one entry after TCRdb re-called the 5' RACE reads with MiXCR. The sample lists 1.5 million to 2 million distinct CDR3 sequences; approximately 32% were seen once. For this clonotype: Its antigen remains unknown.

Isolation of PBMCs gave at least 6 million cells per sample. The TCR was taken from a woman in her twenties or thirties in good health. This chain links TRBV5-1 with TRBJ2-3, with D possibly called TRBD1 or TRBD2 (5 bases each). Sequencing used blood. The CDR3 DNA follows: TGCGCCAGCAGCTTGGAGCGCAGGGACGATACGCAGTATTTT. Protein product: CASSLERRDDTQYF.